The T cell receptor beta chain under discussion was sequenced for a study of OX40 agonist ivuxolimab in advanced cancers. About the study: Ivuxolimab doses were 0.01, 0.1, 0.3, 1.5, 3 or 10 mg/kg every 2 weeks. General study findings and limits: On average, CD8+ T cells showed a greater number of expanded clones than CD4+. At 0.1 to 3.0 mg/kg and by week 6, CD4+ and CD8+ T cells in the blood had expanded clonally.

Generated by immunoSEQ multiplex PCR, the TCRdb table keeps only in-frame clones and is missing some. The data hold about 79,000 clones, with about 85% observed a single time. The CDR3 is 15 residues long. The V end was cut by 0 bases, the J end by 7 bases, with 17 bases between. The V gene's germline CDR1 is SGDLS and CDR2 YYNGEE. If patients had autoimmune disease history or systemic immunosuppression, they were excluded. Of note for this clone: As yet, its antigen is unknown.

This chain uses TRBV9 with TRBJ2-7, with a weak D call TRBD1 (5 bases). The receptor was derived from an adult with an advanced solid tumor such as melanoma, head and neck, liver or kidney cancer. The specimen was CD4+ or CD8+ T cells sorted from blood, collected in a trial of the OX40 agonist ivuxolimab. The CDR3 DNA is TGTGCCAGCAGCGTAGAGATAGGGGAAGTGAGAGAGCAGTACTTC. Amino acids: CASSVEIGEVREQYF. The full variable domain, rest sourced from reference TRBV9 and TRBJ2-7, is DSGVTQTPKHLITATGQRVTLRCSPRSGDLSVYWYQQSLDQGLQFLIQYYNGEERAKGNILERFSAQQFPDLHSELNLSSLELGDSALYFCASSVEIGEVREQYFGPGTRLTVT.